The 21 T cell receptor beta chains below were found in one sample sequenced in a study of cytomegalovirus exposure and HLA in healthy donors. The PCR contained 60 Vbeta and 13 Jbeta primers. Here immunoSEQ multiplex PCR was the method, and the copy in TCRdb shows in-frame clones only, minus some. The data show 100,000 to 150,000 clones, with 15% seen just once and 1.5% to 2% held by the top ten. The sample taken for sequencing was PBMCs. The receptors here all came from a woman between 18 and 29 years old in good health and CMV-seronegative.

This chain links TRBV30 with TRBJ2-1; TRBD2 is a possible D gene (5 bases). The CDR3 is 11 residues long. V was pared by 4 bases and J by 6 bases, with 7 bases between. CDR1 is GTSNPN, CDR2 SVGIG, per germline (reference sequence). The DNA of the CDR3 is TGTGCCTGGACAACTAGCAATGAGCAGTTCTTC. Translated: CAWTTSNEQFF.

This chain joins TRBV5-4 and TRBJ2-3; D gene unclear. Trimming took off 4 bases at V and 0 bases at J, with 15 bases between the two ends. The CDR3 contains 16 residues. Germline V gene data show CDR1 as SGHNT and CDR2 as YYREEE (reference sequence). The CDR3 nucleotides read TGTGCCAGCAGCGCCCGAGCGTTATATAGCACAGATACGCAGTATTTT. This codes for CASSARALYSTDTQYF.

This clone was detected a few times. Other DNA sequences from this sample encode an identical CDR3 as well. The rearrangement uses TRBV28 and TRBJ1-5; a weak D match, TRBD1 (5 bases). The CDR3 loop spans 14 amino acids. Trimming removed 2 bases at V and 4 bases at J, with 9 bases between. CDR1 and CDR2 from the germline V gene are MDHEN and SYDVKM. Written as DNA, the CDR3 is TGTGCCAGCAGTTTACGAGACAGAAATCAGCCCCAGCATTTT. Protein product: CASSLRDRNQPQHF.

This clone was picked up a small number of times. The chain employs TRBV5-1 and TRBJ2-1; D is possibly TRBD1 (5 bases). This CDR3 spans 14 amino acids. Per germline, CDR1 SGHRS and CDR2 YFSETQ. With 4 bases removed from V and 6 bases from J, the gap between germline ends came to 14 bases. The CDR3 nucleotides read TGCGCCAGCAGCCTAGGGGCCCCTACCAATGAGCAGTTCTTC. Translated: CASSLGAPTNEQFF.

A few counts support this clone. The chain is built from TRBV10-3 and TRBJ2-3; D may be TRBD2 (6 bases). V lost 4 bases, J lost 9 bases, and 8 bases lay in between. The CDR3 runs 11 residues. The germline V gene has CDR1 ENHRY and CDR2 SYGVKD. The CDR3 nucleotides are TGTGCCATCAGTGGTAGCGGAACGCAGTATTTT. Its translation is CAISGSGTQYF.

This clone has a handful of counts. This sequence joins TRBV5-4 and TRBJ1-1; TRBD1 agrees at 7 bases. CDR3 length: 14 amino acids. The germline CDR1 and CDR2 sequences are SGHNT and YYREEE (reference sequence). The V gene end was trimmed by 4 bases and the J gene end by 7 bases; junction bases not matched to a gene: 10. CDR3 amino acids: CASSRPTGPYEAFF. The CDR3 bases are TGTGCCAGCAGCAGACCGACAGGGCCTTATGAAGCTTTCTTT.

This clone has a handful of counts. This rearrangement joins TRBV19 to TRBJ2-1; TRBD2 matches at 7 bases. The CDR3 is 15 amino acids. Per germline, CDR1 LNHDA and CDR2 SQIVND (reference sequence). Losses at the gene ends were 5 bases for V and 2 bases for J; bases not matched to a gene: 6. The CDR3 region is CASSSTSRAYNEQFF. The CDR3 DNA reads TGTGCCAGTAGTTCGACTAGCAGGGCCTACAATGAGCAGTTCTTC.

CDR3 DNA sequence: TGTGCCAGCAGTGGATGGACAGGTGGAAACACCATATATTTT. As protein: CASSGWTGGNTIYF. This chain links TRBV2 with TRBJ1-3; 7 bases line up with TRBD1. The germline V gene has CDR1 SNHLY and CDR2 FYNNEI. With 4 bases clipped from V and 3 bases from J, the junction kept 3 bases outside the gene matches. This CDR3 contains 14 residues.

This clone came up a few times. This chain connects TRBV7-3 to TRBJ2-4; tentative D call: TRBD1 (6 bases). V was trimmed by 0 bases and J by 0 bases, leaving 6 bases between them. The CDR3 runs to 15 residues. The germline gives CDR1 SGHTA, CDR2 FQGTGA. CDR3: CASSLTGGAKNIQYF. In nucleotides, the CDR3 is TGTGCCAGCAGCTTAACAGGGGGAGCCAAAAACATTCAGTACTTC.

CDR3 bases: TGTGCCAGCAGTGAAGCTGATAAAGGGGGCCAGCCCCAGCATTTT. The encoded protein is CASSEADKGGQPQHF. The chain uses TRBV6-1 and TRBJ1-5; 7 bases fit TRBD1. CDR3 length: 15 residues. The trim removed 0 bases at V and 7 bases at J, leaving 6 bases unmatched. CDR1 is MNHNS, CDR2 SASEGT, per germline.

The rearrangement joins TRBV7-6 to TRBJ1-1, with 9 bases fitting TRBD1. CDR3 size: 15 residues. V lost 4 bases, J lost 3 bases, and 6 bases stayed unmatched. Germline V gives CDR1 SGHVS, CDR2 FNYEAQ. DNA of the CDR3: TGTGCCAGCAGCTACAGGGGGCGGACGGACACTGAAGCTTTCTTT. Translated, it gives CASSYRGRTDTEAFF.

The V and J genes are TRBV27 and TRBJ2-1; 9 nucleotides line up with TRBD2. The ends lost 5 bases at V and 15 bases at J; junction bases unmatched: 11. The germline V gene encodes CDR1 MNHEY and CDR2 SMNVEV (reference sequence). The CDR3 has 13 amino acids. DNA for the CDR3: TGTGCCAGCAGTGTCACGCGGGGGGGTGGTACGTTCTTC. Its protein product is CASSVTRGGGTFF.

This clone has just a few counts. CDR3 loop: CASSSPGNTEAFF. Here the CDR3 DNA reads TGTGCCAGCAGCTCCCCCGGGAACACTGAAGCTTTCTTT. The chain has TRBV9 and TRBJ1-1, with D unresolved. The CDR3 sequence is 13 residues long. Germline CDR1 is SGDLS and CDR2 is YYNGEE. The V end lost 4 bases, the J end lost 1 base, and 8 bases lay between the germline ends.

This clone is a singleton in its sample. The chain employs TRBV7-6 and TRBJ2-7, with 9 nucleotides matching TRBD1. Trimming took 5 bases from V and 9 from J; bases not matched to a gene: 26. Germline V CDR1 and CDR2: SGHVS, FNYEAQ. The CDR3 runs to 19 residues. The CDR3 sequence is CASSGVGTGFPYEFSGQYF. The DNA for the CDR3 is TGTGCCAGCAGCGGGGTCGGGACAGGGTTCCCCTACGAGTTTTCAGGGCAGTACTTC.

A remark on this clone: One junction end does not reproduce the germline sequence, and a read error may be involved. The J gene is TRBJ1-3, the V gene TRBV9; D might be TRBD1 (6 bases). This CDR3 has 12 residues. Germline lookup yields CDR1 SGDLS and CDR2 YYNGEE. The CDR3 coding sequence is TGTGCCAGCAGCGGCGACAGGACCGCACCTCCCTTT. Translated: CASSGDRTAPPF.

The V call is TRBV28, the J call TRBJ2-5, with D perhaps matching TRBD1 (6 bases). Trimming removed 7 bases at V and 2 bases at J, with 14 bases between. CDR1 is MDHEN and CDR2 is SYDVKM in the germline V gene. The CDR3 extends over 14 amino acids. The CDR3 DNA sequence: TGTGCCAGCACCCCCGGCGGACAGCAAGAGACCCAGTACTTC. Its translation: CASTPGGQQETQYF. The variable domain in full, completed from reference TRBV28 and TRBJ2-5, reads DVKVTQSSRYLVKRTGEKVFLECVQDMDHENMFWYRQDPGLGLRLIYFSYDVKMKEKGDIPEGYSVSREKKERFSLILESASTNQTSMYLCASTPGGQQETQYFGPGTRLLVL.

This clone has only a few counts. The chain is built from TRBV5-4 and TRBJ2-7, with TRBD2 as a possible D gene (5 bases). Germline CDR1 SGHNT, CDR2 YYREEE (reference sequence). The CDR3 consists of 13 residues. V lost 0 bases to trimming and J lost 5 bases, with 9 bases between them. The CDR3 nucleotides are TGTGCCAGCAGCTTGGAGACTAACCACGAGCAGTACTTC. This encodes CASSLETNHEQYF.

CDR3 DNA sequence: TGTGCCAGCAGCCCCGGGGGGACAGGGGGACTCGAGCAGTACTTC. The encoded protein is CASSPGGTGGLEQYF. The V and J genes are TRBV11-3 and TRBJ2-7; 11 nucleotides agree with TRBD1. Unmatched junction bases numbered 9, after V lost 5 bases and J lost 6 bases. The CDR3 has 15 residues. Germline assignment: CDR1 SGHNT and CDR2 YENEEA.

This chain uses TRBV6-1 with TRBJ1-4, with a tentative D call TRBD1 (5 bases). The CDR3 sequence is 14 residues long. Germline-derived CDR1 and CDR2 are MNHNS and SASEGT. Trimming stripped 2 bases from V and 8 bases from J, with 12 bases between. The CDR3 here is CASSERQGREKLFF. As DNA, the CDR3 is TGTGCCAGCAGTGAACGGCAGGGAAGGGAAAAACTGTTTTTT.

This sequence joins TRBV5-1 and TRBJ2-1; 9 nucleotides line up with TRBD2. Germline CDR1 SGHRS, CDR2 YFSETQ. The trim removed 3 bases at V and 4 bases at J, leaving 8 bases unmatched. This CDR3 contains 16 residues. The CDR3 coding sequence is TGCGCCAGCAGCTCCCACGGGCGGGAGGGGTACAATGAGCAGTTCTTC. This gives the protein CASSSHGREGYNEQFF.

This clone was seen a few times. The chain is built from TRBV5-1 and TRBJ2-2; TRBD2 agrees at 8 bases. CDR1 SGHRS and CDR2 YFSETQ come from the germline V gene. This CDR3 region has 16 residues. With V trimmed by 0 bases and J by 4 bases, 5 bases remained unmatched. This CDR3 is CASSLASSGPTGELFF. In nucleotides, the CDR3 is TGCGCCAGCAGCTTGGCGTCTAGCGGGCCCACCGGGGAGCTGTTTTTT.